This paragraph covers one TCR beta chain sequence. No antigen is known for it. This sample is drawn from a study of cytomegalovirus exposure and HLA in healthy donors. The PCR used 60 Vbeta and 13 Jbeta primers. Sequencing was performed with immunoSEQ multiplex PCR; in TCRdb, only in-frame clones are kept and a portion is missing. The sample lists roughly 190,000 clones, roughly 74% seen once, with 11% to 15% in the top ten. Findings of the study overall: Published work reported that the classifier diagnosed cytomegalovirus status with high specificity and sensitivity.

Sequencing was performed on PBMCs. This receptor was taken from a woman aged 30 to 39 in good health and CMV-seropositive.

CDR3 residues: CASSSSRGLATNEKLFF. As DNA, the CDR3 is TGCGCCAGCAGCTCGAGCAGGGGTCTAGCAACTAATGAAAAACTGTTTTTT. The chain carries TRBV5-1 and TRBJ1-4, with TRBD1 as a possible D gene (6 bases). CDR3 length: 17 residues. V dropped 3 bases and J dropped 0 bases, with 15 bases sitting between them. Germline CDR1 SGHRS, CDR2 YFSETQ.